The sample holds a few counts of the clone carrying this T cell receptor (beta chain). This specimen belongs to a study of STAT5B mutations in CD4+ large granular lymphocyte leukemia. The CDR3 covers 15 residues. Looked up from germline, CDR1 is MNHEY and CDR2 is SMNVEV (reference sequence). Trimming took 7 bases from V and 8 from J; bases not matched to a gene: 7. The protocol was immunoSEQ multiplex PCR, while the TCRdb copy is restricted to in-frame clones and leaves out a portion. Of tens of thousands of clones listed, about three quarters are singletons. The origin of this receptor is a human donor in good health. V is TRBV27 and J is TRBJ2-2, with 13 nucleotides matching TRBD2. Input material: CD4+ T cells from blood buffy coats. CDR3 residues: CASTAGLAGRGELFF. CDR3 DNA: TGTGCCAGCACCGCGGGACTAGCGGGAAGAGGGGAGCTGTTTTTT.